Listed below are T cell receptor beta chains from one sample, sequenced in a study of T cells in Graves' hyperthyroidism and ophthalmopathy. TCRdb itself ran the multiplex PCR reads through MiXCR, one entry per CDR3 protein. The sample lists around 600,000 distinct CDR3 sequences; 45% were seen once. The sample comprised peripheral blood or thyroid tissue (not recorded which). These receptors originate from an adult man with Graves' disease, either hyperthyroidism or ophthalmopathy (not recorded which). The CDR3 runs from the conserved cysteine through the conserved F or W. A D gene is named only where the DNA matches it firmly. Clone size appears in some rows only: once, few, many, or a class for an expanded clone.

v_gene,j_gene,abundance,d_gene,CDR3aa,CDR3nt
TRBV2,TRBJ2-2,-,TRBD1,CASRRTGETGELFF,TGTGCCAGCAGGCGAACAGGGGAAACGGGGGAGCTGTTTTTT
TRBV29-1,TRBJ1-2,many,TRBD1,CSVDLTGTGGGDGYTF,TGCAGCGTTGATCTCACCGGGACAGGGGGCGGCGATGGCTACACCTTC
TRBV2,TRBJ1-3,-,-,CASSELSAMRSPGNTIYF,TGTGCCAGCAGTGAGTTAAGTGCGATGCGGTCCCCTGGAAACACCATATATTTT
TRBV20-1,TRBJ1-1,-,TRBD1,CSAINNQGVGNTEAFF,TGCAGTGCTATCAACAACCAGGGGGTTGGGAACACTGAAGCTTTCTTT
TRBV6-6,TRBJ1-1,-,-,CASRPPLNTEAFF,TGTGCCAGCCGTCCCCCCCTTAACACTGAAGCTTTCTTT
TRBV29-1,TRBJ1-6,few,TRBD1,CSSRDRDSPLHF,TGCAGCAGTCGGGACAGGGATTCACCCCTCCACTTT
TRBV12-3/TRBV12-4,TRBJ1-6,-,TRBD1,CASSLSWGQTSPLHF,TGTGCCAGCAGTTTAAGTTGGGGACAGACTTCACCCCTCCACTTT
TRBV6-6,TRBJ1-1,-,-,CASSLVAPGGLARAFF,TGTGCCAGCAGTTTAGTGGCCCCGGGAGGGCTCGCACGAGCTTTCTTT
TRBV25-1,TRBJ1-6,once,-,CASSEGARGYNSPLHF,TGTGCCAGCAGTGAAGGGGCCAGGGGTTATAATTCACCCCTCCACTTT
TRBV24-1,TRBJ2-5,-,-,CATSDPGAVETQYF,TGTGCCACCAGTGACCCAGGGGCAGTAGAGACCCAGTACTTC
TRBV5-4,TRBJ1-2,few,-,CASSLPQDMDYTF,TGTGCCAGCAGCTTACCACAGGATATGGACTACACCTTC
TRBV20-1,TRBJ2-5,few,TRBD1,CSASPGTEETQYF,TGCAGTGCTTCCCCCGGGACAGAAGAGACCCAGTACTTC
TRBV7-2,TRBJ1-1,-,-,CACAGRMMNTEAFF,TGTGCCTGCGCCGGACGGATGATGAACACTGAAGCTTTCTTT
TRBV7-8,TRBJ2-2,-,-,CASSWNRLTTGELFF,TGTGCCAGCAGCTGGAATCGACTTACAACCGGGGAGCTGTTTTTT
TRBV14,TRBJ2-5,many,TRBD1,CASSPGQGEETQYF,TGTGCCAGCAGCCCGGGACAGGGGGAAGAGACCCAGTACTTC
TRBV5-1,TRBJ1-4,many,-,CASSFATNEKLFF,TGCGCCAGCAGCTTTGCAACTAATGAAAAACTGTTTTTT
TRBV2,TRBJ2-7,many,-,CASSASYEQYF,TGCGCCAGCAGTGCGTCGTACGAGCAGTACTTC
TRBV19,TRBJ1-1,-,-,CASSTPAQVAEAFF,TGTGCCAGTAGTACCCCGGCTCAGGTCGCTGAAGCTTTCTTT
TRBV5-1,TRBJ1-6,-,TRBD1,CASSLSGTGRGSPLHF,TGCGCCAGCAGCTTATCCGGGACAGGGCGAGGGTCACCCCTCCACTTT
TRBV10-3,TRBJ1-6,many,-,CAISDPGTENSPLHF,TGTGCCATCAGTGACCCCGGGACGGAGAATTCACCCCTCCACTTT
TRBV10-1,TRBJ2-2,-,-,CASSDLENTGELFF,TGCGCCAGCAGTGATCTGGAAAACACCGGGGAGCTGTTTTTT
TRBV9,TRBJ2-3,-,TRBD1,CASSVRDRDVDTQYF,TGTGCCAGCAGCGTACGGGACAGGGATGTAGATACGCAGTATTTT
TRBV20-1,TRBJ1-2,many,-,CSARDLSYYGYTF,TGCAGTGCTAGAGATCTCAGCTACTATGGCTACACCTTC
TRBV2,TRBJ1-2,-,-,CASSGSGQGYTF,TGTGCCAGCAGTGGTAGCGGGCAGGGCTACACCTTC
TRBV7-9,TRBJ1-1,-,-,CASSVVDETGYTEAFF,TGTGCCAGCAGCGTTGTGGACGAAACAGGGTACACTGAAGCTTTCTTT
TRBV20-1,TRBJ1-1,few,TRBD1,CSAPRTGGSEAFF,TGCAGTGCTCCAAGGACAGGGGGGTCTGAAGCTTTCTTT
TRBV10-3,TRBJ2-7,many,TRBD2,CAISEGLAGGYEQYF,TGTGCCATCAGTGAGGGGCTAGCGGGAGGCTACGAGCAGTACTTC